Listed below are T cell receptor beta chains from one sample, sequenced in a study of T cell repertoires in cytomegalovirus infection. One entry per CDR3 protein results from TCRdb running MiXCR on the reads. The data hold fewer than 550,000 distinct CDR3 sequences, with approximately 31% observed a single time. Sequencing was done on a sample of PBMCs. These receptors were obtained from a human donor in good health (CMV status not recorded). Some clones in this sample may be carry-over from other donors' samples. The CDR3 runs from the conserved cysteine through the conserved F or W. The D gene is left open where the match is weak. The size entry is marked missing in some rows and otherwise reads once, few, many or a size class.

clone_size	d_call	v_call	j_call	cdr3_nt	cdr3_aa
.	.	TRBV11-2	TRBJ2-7	TGTGCCAGCAGCTTAGTGGGCTCCTACGAGCATTACTTC	CASSLVGSYEHYF
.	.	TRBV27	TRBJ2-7	TGTGCCAGCAGTTTATCCCCGGGGGCGTACCCCTACGAGCAGTACTTC	CASSLSPGAYPYEQYF
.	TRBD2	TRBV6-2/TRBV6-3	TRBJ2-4	TGTGCCAGCACTCCTAGCGGGTTCGGGGCCAAAAACATTCAGTACTTC	CASTPSGFGAKNIQYF
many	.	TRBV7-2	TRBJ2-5	TGTGCCAGCAGCTTAGCTCCCAGGGCGGGGATGGAGACCCAGTACTTC	CASSLAPRAGMETQYF
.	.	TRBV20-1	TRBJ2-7	TGCAGTGACGGGGCAGGGTCGGGCGAGCAGTACTTC	CSDGAGSGEQYF
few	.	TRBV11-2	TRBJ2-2	TGTGCCAGCAACGCAAATCGATGGGCCGGGGAGCTGTTTTTT	CASNANRWAGELFF
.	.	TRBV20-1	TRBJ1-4	TGCAGTGCTCCCGCCAGGGGCCTCTCTAATGAAAAACTGTTTTTT	CSAPARGLSNEKLFF
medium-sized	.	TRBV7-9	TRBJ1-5	TGTGCCAGCAGCTCCCTACTTGAGGGGGGACAGCCCCAGCATTTT	CASSSLLEGGQPQHF
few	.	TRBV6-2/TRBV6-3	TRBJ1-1	TGTGCCAGCACCCGGGCGGGGTCGAACACTGAAGCTTTCTTT	CASTRAGSNTEAFF
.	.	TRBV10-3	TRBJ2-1	TGTGCCATCAGTGAGTCGGAGGGCCGTGAGCAGTTCTTC	CAISESEGREQFF
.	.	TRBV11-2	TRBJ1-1	TGTGCCAGCAGCTTATATACAGGCAACACTGAAGCTTTCTTT	CASSLYTGNTEAFF
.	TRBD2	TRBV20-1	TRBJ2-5	TGCAGTGCCCCAGTCGGGCTAGCGGGGGCGCGAAGGGAGACCCAGTACTTC	CSAPVGLAGARRETQYF
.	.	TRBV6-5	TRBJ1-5	TGTGCCAGCAGTTACTCGATTTTTCAGTCCCAGCATTTT	CASSYSIFQSQHF
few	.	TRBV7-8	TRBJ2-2	TGTGCCAGCAGCTTAGGGGCGGGGCGATCGAACACCGGGGAGCTGTTTTTT	CASSLGAGRSNTGELFF
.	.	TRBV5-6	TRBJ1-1	TGTGCCAGCAGCTTTAATCCCACTGAAGCTTTCTTT	CASSFNPTEAFF
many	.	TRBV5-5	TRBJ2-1	TGTGCCAGCAGCTTCGAAGGGCGGAGCAATGAGCAGTTCTTC	CASSFEGRSNEQFF
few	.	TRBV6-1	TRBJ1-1	TGTGCCAGCAGAAAGCTTCGGGCTACTAACACTGAAGCTTTCTTT	CASRKLRATNTEAFF
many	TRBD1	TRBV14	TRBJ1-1	TGTGCCAGCAGCCAACAACGGGACAGGCGCAGCGAAGCTTTCTTT	CASSQQRDRRSEAFF
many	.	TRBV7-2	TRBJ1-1	TGTGCCAGCAGCTTAACCGCAGGGCCGAGCACTGAAGCTTTCTTT	CASSLTAGPSTEAFF
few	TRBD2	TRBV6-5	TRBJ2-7	TGTGCCAGCAGTTCTCCGAGGAGCGGGGGGGCCACTCACGAGCAGTACTTC	CASSSPRSGGATHEQYF
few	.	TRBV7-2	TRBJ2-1	TGTGCCAGCAGCTTCCTGACAGGCGGCAATGAGCAGTTCTTC	CASSFLTGGNEQFF
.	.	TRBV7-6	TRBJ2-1	TGTGCCAGCAGCTTAGCGGAGGGTGGAGTTAGGAATGAGCAGTTCTTC	CASSLAEGGVRNEQFF
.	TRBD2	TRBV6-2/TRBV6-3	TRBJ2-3	TGTGCCAGCAGTCCCTCGGGGAAGCGGGGGACACAATTTCAATATACGCAGTATTTT	CASSPSGKRGTQFQYTQYF
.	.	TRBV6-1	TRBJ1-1	TGTGCCAGCAGGGGTGGGCAGAACACTGAAGCTTTCTTT	CASRGGQNTEAFF
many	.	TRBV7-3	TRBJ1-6	TGTGCCAGGAGGGCCAGGGATGGTAATTCACCCCTCCACTTT	CARRARDGNSPLHF
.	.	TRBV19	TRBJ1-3	TGTGCCAGTAGTTTTTTGACAGGTCCTGGAAACACCATATATTTT	CASSFLTGPGNTIYF
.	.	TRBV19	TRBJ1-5	TGTGCCAGTAGTATTGTACAGGGAAATCAGCCCCAGCATTTT	CASSIVQGNQPQHF
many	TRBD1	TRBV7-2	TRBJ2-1	TGTGCCAGCAGCTCCTCCCGACAGGGCCTCAATGAGCAGTTCTTC	CASSSSRQGLNEQFF
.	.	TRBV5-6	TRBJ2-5	TGTGCCAGCAGCTTGGCCAAGGGTCTGGAGCAAGAGACCCAGTACTTC	CASSLAKGLEQETQYF